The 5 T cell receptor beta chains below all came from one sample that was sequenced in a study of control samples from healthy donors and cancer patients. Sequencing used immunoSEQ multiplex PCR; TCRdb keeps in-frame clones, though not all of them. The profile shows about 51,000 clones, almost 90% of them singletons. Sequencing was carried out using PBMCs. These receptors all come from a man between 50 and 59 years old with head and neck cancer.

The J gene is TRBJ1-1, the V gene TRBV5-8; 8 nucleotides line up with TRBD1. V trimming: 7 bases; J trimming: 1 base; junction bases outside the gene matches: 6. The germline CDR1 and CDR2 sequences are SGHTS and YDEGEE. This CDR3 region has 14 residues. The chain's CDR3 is CASRRQGKNTEAFF. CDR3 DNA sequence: TGTGCCAGCCGCCGACAGGGGAAGAACACTGAAGCTTTCTTT.

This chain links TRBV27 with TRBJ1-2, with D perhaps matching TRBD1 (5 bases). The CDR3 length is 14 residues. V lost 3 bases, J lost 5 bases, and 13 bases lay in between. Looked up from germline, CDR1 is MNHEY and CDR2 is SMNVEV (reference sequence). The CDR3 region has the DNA TGTGCCAGCAGTTTGGGGCACACATCTTATGGCTACACCTTC. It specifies CASSLGHTSYGYTF.

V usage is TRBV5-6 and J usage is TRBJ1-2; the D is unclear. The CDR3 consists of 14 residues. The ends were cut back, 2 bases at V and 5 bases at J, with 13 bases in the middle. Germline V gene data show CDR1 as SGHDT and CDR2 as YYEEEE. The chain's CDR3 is CASSFSFTDYGYTF. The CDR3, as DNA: TGTGCCAGCAGCTTTTCTTTCACAGATTATGGCTACACCTTC.

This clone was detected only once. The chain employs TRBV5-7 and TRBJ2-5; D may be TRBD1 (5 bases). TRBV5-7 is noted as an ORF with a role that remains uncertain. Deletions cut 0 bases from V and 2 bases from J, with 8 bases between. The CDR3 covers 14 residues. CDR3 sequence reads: CASSLARAQETQYF. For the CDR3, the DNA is TGTGCCAGCAGCTTGGCCAGGGCACAAGAGACCCAGTACTTC.

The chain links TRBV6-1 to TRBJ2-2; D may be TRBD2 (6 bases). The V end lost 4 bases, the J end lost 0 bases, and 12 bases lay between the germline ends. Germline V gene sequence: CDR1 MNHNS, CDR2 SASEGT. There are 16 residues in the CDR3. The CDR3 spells CASSVISGPNTGELFF. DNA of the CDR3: TGTGCCAGCAGTGTGATTAGCGGCCCGAACACCGGGGAGCTGTTTTTT.